The entry below describes one TCR beta chain. Indicated treatment: randomized to nivolumab then ipilimumab (arm A) or the reverse (arm B). Live CD3+CD8+ CD19− CD56− cells were sorted from PBMCs. Only in-frame clones appear in the TCRdb table, and some are missing; sequencing was by immunoSEQ multiplex PCR. In the table there are over 25,000 clones, 70% to 80% of which are singletons. Germline V lookup: CDR1 MNHEY, CDR2 SVGAGI. The V and J ends lost 4 bases and 5 bases respectively, with 11 bases between them. The CDR3 consists of 13 residues. The sample is drawn from a study of sequential checkpoint blockade in melanoma. Study-level information: Randomization was 1:1 between first-line nivolumab→ipilimumab and ipilimumab→nivolumab. Maintenance nivolumab came after either treatment sequence.

The rearrangement links TRBV6-5 to TRBJ2-5; weak D call: TRBD1 (6 bases). This clonotype was sampled from a human donor with melanoma. Specimen: CD8+ T cells sorted from blood (inferred from file names), collected from a patient given nivolumab and ipilimumab in sequence. CDR3 in DNA: TGTGCCAGCAGTTCGGACAGTCCGGAGACCCAGTACTTC. It translates to CASSSDSPETQYF.